The rows below give T cell receptor beta chains drawn from one sample of a study of blood T cell repertoires in COVID-19. Using immunoSEQ multiplex PCR, the repertoire was profiled, and TCRdb retains in-frame clones only, with some absent. This repertoire shows approximately 470,000 clones, around 85% found once; its top ten account for roughly 3.2%. Sequenced sample: peripheral blood. The receptors were sampled from a human donor in a cohort sampled during active COVID-19. CDR3s leave out the opening cysteine and the closing phenylalanine or tryptophan.

J	V	CDR3
TRBJ1-3	TRBV5-1	ASSLAGGERGNTIY
TRBJ1-2	TRBV19	ASSRQGKGYT
TRBJ2-5	TRBV2	ASRERTGGFETQY
TRBJ1-1	TRBV7-2	ASSVPGQGRQAF
TRBJ2-7	TRBV10-3	AIGGQGPYEQY
TRBJ2-1	TRBV24-1	ATSGGVGKRQF
TRBJ1-3	TRBV3-1/TRBV3-2	ASSQASGEGNTIY
TRBJ1-6	TRBV12-3/TRBV12-4	GVGGYYNSPLH
TRBJ1-4	TRBV7-8	ASRGREMTNEKLF
TRBJ1-1	TRBV20-1	SAPPGGN
TRBJ2-5	TRBV5-6	ASSSPWRGFQETQY
TRBJ1-5	TRBV15	ATSREGDRVQPQH
TRBJ2-7	TRBV12-3/TRBV12-4	ASSRDRAYEQY
TRBJ2-5	TRBV9	ASSVELAETQY
TRBJ2-5	TRBV5-1	ASSLAGGRARQETQY
TRBJ1-1	TRBV9	ASSVDPTGPYEAF